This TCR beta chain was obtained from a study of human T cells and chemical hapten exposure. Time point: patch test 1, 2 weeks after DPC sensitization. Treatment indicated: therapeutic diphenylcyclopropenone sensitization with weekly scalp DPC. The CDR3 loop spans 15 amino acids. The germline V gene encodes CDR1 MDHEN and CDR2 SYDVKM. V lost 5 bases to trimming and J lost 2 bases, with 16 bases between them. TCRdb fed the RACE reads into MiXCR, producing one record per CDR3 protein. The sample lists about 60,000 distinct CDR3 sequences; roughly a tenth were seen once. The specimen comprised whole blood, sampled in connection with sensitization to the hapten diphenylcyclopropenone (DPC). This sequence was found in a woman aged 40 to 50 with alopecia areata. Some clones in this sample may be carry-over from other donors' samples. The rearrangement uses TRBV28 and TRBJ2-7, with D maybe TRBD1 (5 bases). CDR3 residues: CASSLPTARPYEQYF. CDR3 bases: TGTGCCAGCAGTCTCCCGACAGCCAGACCCTACGAGCAGTACTTC.